The entry below gives a single TCR beta chain sequence along with its context. Its antigen remains unknown. Following extraction, RNA underwent reverse transcription to cDNA, which served as the sequencing template. Method: immunoSEQ multiplex PCR; TCRdb's copy keeps in-frame clones and lacks some. The sample lists 25,000 or so clones; around 50% were seen once. The entry originates in a study of CD8+ T cells in alopecia areata. Peripheral blood, together with lesional scalp punch biopsies, was collected from alopecia areata patients. Study observations and caveats: Lesional scalp displayed greater clonality than normal scalp, most notably in alopecia totalis/universalis.

V was pared by 4 bases and J by 2 bases, with 18 bases between. The CDR3 loop spans 16 amino acids. From germline, CDR1 is SGHVS and CDR2 FNYEAQ. The source material was NKG2D-high CD8+ T cells sorted from blood. The receptor comes from a human donor with alopecia areata. The chain uses TRBV7-6 and TRBJ2-7, with D maybe TRBD1 (6 bases). This CDR3 reads CASSSNRQANPYEQYF. The CDR3 DNA follows: TGTGCCAGCAGCTCAAACCGACAGGCCAACCCCTACGAGCAGTACTTC.